The present T cell receptor beta chain was sequenced within a study of cytomegalovirus exposure and HLA in healthy donors. V dropped 1 base and J dropped 0 bases, with 6 bases sitting between them. CDR1 MGHRA and CDR2 YSYEKL come from the germline V gene. The CDR3 contains 14 residues. Samples came from healthy bone marrow donors. Details on this clone: Its antigen is not known. This CDR3 is also generated by other DNA sequences in the sample.

Study-wide results and caveats: Further analysis was carried out later, and it showed several of the most significant clusters appearing linked to common viral pathogens.

PCR was performed using 60 Vbeta and 13 Jbeta primers. Libraries were prepared by immunoSEQ multiplex PCR; TCRdb keeps only in-frame clonotypes and omits some of them. The table includes about 96,000 clones, about four fifths detected once. The sequence came from a woman in her seventies in good health and CMV-seropositive. Sequencing was performed on PBMCs. The chain carries TRBV4-1 and TRBJ1-1; D gene unclear. CDR3 coding DNA: TGCGCCAGCAGCCAAGGACTTCTGAACACTGAAGCTTTCTTT. It encodes CASSQGLLNTEAFF.